This T cell receptor (beta chain) was sequenced for a study of Graves' ophthalmopathy and Graves' hyperthyroidism. About the research overall: The collection of peripheral blood took place at initial diagnosis, before any treatment.

Hyperthyroidism counted as stable given no ophthalmopathy within 18 months of follow-up. V trimming: 1 base; J trimming: 5 bases; junction bases outside the gene matches: 8. CDR3 length equals 15 residues. Germline CDR1 and CDR2: SGHTA and FQGNSA. Researchers took RNA transcripts and amplified TCR beta CDR3 regions from them. RT-PCR with HTBI primers came first, then second-round multiplex PCR. TCRdb recomputed calls from the multiplex PCR reads with MiXCR, one row per CDR3 protein. This table has hundreds of thousands of distinct CDR3 sequences, 21% appearing once. Sequenced: peripheral blood. This TCR derives from a woman between 18 and 29 years old with stable Graves' hyperthyroidism. This chain joins TRBV7-2 and TRBJ2-7, with 7 bases identical to TRBD2. The CDR3 region has the DNA TGTGCCAGCAGCTTAGGGGCCGGGAGGACGCACGAGCAGTACTTC. This codes for CASSLGAGRTHEQYF.